A single sample is the source of the 25 T cell receptor beta chains below, sequenced in a study of human thymus T cells. The repertoire was sequenced with immunoSEQ multiplex PCR; TCRdb's copy has only in-frame clones and lacks some. The sample consists of roughly 120,000 clones, around 94% of them appearing once. Resections from corrective heart surgery supplied the thymus tissue. Sequenced material: thymus tissue. The receptors shown here come from a boy in the first two years of life with a congenital heart defect but otherwise immunologically healthy.

The rearrangement uses TRBV5-4 and TRBJ2-3, with 7 bases matching TRBD1. Germline CDR1 reads SGHNT; CDR2 reads YYREEE (reference sequence). The CDR3 loop spans 15 amino acids. The trim removed 3 bases at V and 5 bases at J, leaving 9 bases unmatched. The CDR3 is CASSSGTAIGDTQYF. CDR3 nucleotides: TGTGCCAGCAGCTCCGGGACAGCCATCGGAGATACGCAGTATTTT. Looking up the rest from reference TRBV5-4 and TRBJ2-3 gives the full variable domain: ETGVTQSPTHLIKTRGQQVTLRCSSQSGHNTVSWYQQALGQGPQFIFQYYREEENGRGNFPPRFSGLQFPNYSSELNVNALELDDSALYLCASSSGTAIGDTQYFGPGTRLTVL.

The chain uses TRBV4-3 and TRBJ2-3, with 8 bases fitting TRBD1. Trimming cost V 3 bases and J 6 bases; bases outside gene matches: 5. Germline CDR1 and CDR2: LGHNA and YSLEER. The CDR3 runs to 14 residues. The CDR3 here is CASSQARGRDTQYF. The DNA of the CDR3 is TGCGCCAGCAGCCAGGCCAGGGGGCGGGATACGCAGTATTTT.

The chain links TRBV20-1 to TRBJ1-2, with TRBD1 identical over 7 bases. Germline lookup yields CDR1 DFQATT and CDR2 SNEGSKA (reference sequence). V was clipped by 6 bases and J by 6 bases; unmatched bases: 4. This CDR3 has 11 residues. In DNA form, the CDR3 reads TGCAGTGCGCAGACAGGGAATGGCTACACCTTC. It yields the protein CSAQTGNGYTF.

The rearrangement uses TRBV10-1 and TRBJ2-2, with D unclear. Germline V gene sequence: CDR1 WNHNN, CDR2 SYGVQD (reference sequence). Trimming stripped 5 bases from V and 0 bases from J, with 1 base between. The CDR3 consists of 12 residues. The CDR3 is CASSSNTGELFF. DNA of the CDR3: TGCGCCAGCAGTTCGAACACCGGGGAGCTGTTTTTT.

The gene calls are TRBV25-1 and TRBJ1-1; TRBD1 is a possible D gene (6 bases). The CDR3 length is 13 residues. The germline V gene encodes CDR1 MGHDK and CDR2 SYGVNS. V gave up 7 bases and J gave up 2 bases, with 11 bases separating them. The CDR3 sequence: CASKGDINTEAFF. For the CDR3, the DNA is TGTGCCAGCAAGGGGGACATTAACACTGAAGCTTTCTTT.

The J gene is TRBJ2-7, the V gene TRBV27, with unresolved D. Trimming took off 4 bases at V and 2 bases at J, with 18 bases between the two ends. The CDR3 totals 16 residues. The germline V gene encodes CDR1 MNHEY and CDR2 SMNVEV (reference sequence). The CDR3 region has the DNA TGTGCCAGCAGTTATTACTTCCATGGGCGGCCCTACGAGCAGTACTTC. Its protein product is CASSYYFHGRPYEQYF.

CDR3: CASAGRGGQETQYF. In nucleotides, the CDR3 is TGTGCCAGCGCGGGGAGGGGAGGTCAGGAGACCCAGTACTTC. This chain connects TRBV5-6 to TRBJ2-5, with 7 bases identical to TRBD2. Germline CDR1 and CDR2: SGHDT and YYEEEE. This CDR3 region has 14 residues. V trimming: 7 bases; J trimming: 5 bases; junction bases outside the gene matches: 11. The full variable domain, rest sourced from reference TRBV5-6 and TRBJ2-5, is DAGVTQSPTHLIKTRGQQVTLRCSPKSGHDTVSWYQQALGQGPQFIFQYYEEEERQRGNFPDRFSGHQFPNYSSELNVNALLLGDSALYLCASAGRGGQETQYFGPGTRLLVL.

This clone was observed a single time. This chain joins TRBV5-1 and TRBJ2-3; D may be TRBD1 (6 bases). Germline V gives CDR1 SGHRS, CDR2 YFSETQ. The CDR3 length is 15 residues. V was trimmed by 0 bases and J by 2 bases, leaving 10 bases between them. CDR3 bases: TGCGCCAGCAGCTTGGCGGACAGCTCCACAGATACGCAGTATTTT. It specifies CASSLADSSTDTQYF.

The chain is built from TRBV7-6 and TRBJ2-5; 10 bases match TRBD2. This CDR3 spans 19 amino acids. Germline values: CDR1 SGHVS, CDR2 FNYEAQ. V lost 0 bases to trimming and J lost 0 bases; unmatched junction nucleotides: 10. The CDR3 loop is CASSLARLAGARYQETQYF. The CDR3 bases are TGTGCCAGCAGCTTAGCGCGGCTAGCGGGGGCCAGGTACCAAGAGACCCAGTACTTC.

The gene calls are TRBV30 and TRBJ2-7, with D perhaps matching TRBD2 (5 bases). There are 19 residues in the CDR3. The V end lost 0 bases, the J end lost 0 bases, and 24 bases lay between the germline ends. Germline CDR1 reads GTSNPN; CDR2 reads SVGIG (reference sequence). Here the CDR3 DNA reads TGTGCCTGGAGTGTGGTTAGGGCGGGCATCCCAAAACCCTCCTACGAGCAGTACTTC. Amino acid sequence: CAWSVVRAGIPKPSYEQYF.

The V gene is TRBV7-9, the J gene TRBJ1-1; a possible D gene is TRBD1 (6 bases). V lost 5 bases to trimming and J lost 4 bases, with 11 bases between them. Per germline, CDR1 SEHNR and CDR2 FQNEAQ (reference sequence). There are 13 residues in the CDR3. The CDR3 DNA reads as TGTGCCAGCAGCCCCGGCAGGGGCACTGAAGCTTTCTTT. This encodes CASSPGRGTEAFF.

The rearrangement links TRBV30 to TRBJ2-1, with D unclear. This CDR3 region has 15 residues. Trimming stripped 4 bases from V and 5 bases from J, with 18 bases between. Germline CDR1 GTSNPN, CDR2 SVGIG (reference sequence). As DNA, the CDR3 is TGTGCCTGGAAGTATAATCTATCCCTCAACAATGAGCAGTTCTTC. It yields the protein CAWKYNLSLNNEQFF.

The gene calls are TRBV9 and TRBJ1-6, with D possibly matching TRBD1 (5 bases). Trimming removed 4 bases at V and 7 bases at J, with 15 bases between. The length of the CDR3 is 15 residues. Germline assignment: CDR1 SGDLS and CDR2 YYNGEE. CDR3 loop: CASSPSGTKNSPLHF. In nucleotides, the CDR3 is TGTGCCAGCAGCCCATCCGGGACGAAGAATTCACCCCTCCACTTT.

The chain has TRBV5-6 and TRBJ2-7; 8 bases map to TRBD1. This CDR3 spans 15 amino acids. V shed 0 bases and J 5 bases; nucleotides not matched to a gene: 7. From germline, CDR1 is SGHDT and CDR2 YYEEEE. CDR3: CASSLESRGQDEQYF. As DNA, the CDR3 is TGTGCCAGCAGCTTGGAGAGCAGGGGGCAGGACGAGCAGTACTTC.

This sequence joins TRBV4-3 and TRBJ1-5; D not resolved. Trimming left V 0 bases short and J 0 bases short, with 15 bases between. Germline assignment: CDR1 LGHNA and CDR2 YSLEER. The CDR3 runs to 18 residues. CDR3 sequence (DNA): TGCGCCAGCAGCCAAGAGAGGAGAGACACTATTAGCAATCAGCCCCAGCATTTT. This gives the protein CASSQERRDTISNQPQHF.

This chain links TRBV29-1 with TRBJ2-6; tentatively, D is TRBD2 (6 bases). The germline V gene has CDR1 SQVTM and CDR2 ANQGSEA. The CDR3 totals 13 residues. Trimming removed 3 bases from V and 9 bases from J, with 12 bases in between. The CDR3 DNA follows: TGCAGCGTTGAGGGCCAGGGAGGCAACGTCCTGACTTTC. This encodes CSVEGQGGNVLTF.

This chain links TRBV4-2 with TRBJ2-4, with 8 positions matching TRBD2. V was clipped by 0 bases and J by 9 bases; unmatched bases: 10. Looked up from germline, CDR1 is LGHNA and CDR2 is YNFKEQ. The CDR3 extends over 16 amino acids. CDR3 coding DNA: TGTGCCAGCAGCCAAGACCCGTATAGCGGGGTAGGCATTCAGTACTTC. It encodes CASSQDPYSGVGIQYF.

In nucleotides, the CDR3 is TGCGCCAGCAGCCAACTACCTCAGTTGTCGGGACACCACCTCCCCGAGACCCAGTACTTC. Encoded protein: CASSQLPQLSGHHLPETQYF. The J gene is TRBJ2-5, the V gene TRBV4-3, with TRBD1 as a possible D gene (6 bases). Trimming took 2 bases from V and 5 from J, leaving 30 bases between them. Looked up from germline, CDR1 is LGHNA and CDR2 is YSLEER. The CDR3 covers 20 residues.

In its sample, this clone was seen once. The V and J genes are TRBV5-1 and TRBJ2-5; no firm D call. Germline V gene lookup returns CDR1 SGHRS and CDR2 YFSETQ. V was trimmed by 0 bases and J by 2 bases, leaving 11 bases between them. There are 15 residues in the CDR3. The CDR3 region is CASSLGLPIQETQYF. CDR3 coding DNA: TGCGCCAGCAGCTTGGGACTCCCCATTCAAGAGACCCAGTACTTC.

Only a few counts were recorded for this clone. This chain connects TRBV11-2 to TRBJ1-6; 7 positions match TRBD1. The CDR3 runs 14 residues. Germline assignment: CDR1 SGHAT and CDR2 FQNNGV. Trimming cost V 7 bases and J 5 bases; bases outside gene matches: 5. The CDR3 nucleotides are TGTGCCAGCACCATCGACAGGGATAATTCACCCCTCCACTTT. Translated, it gives CASTIDRDNSPLHF.

The genes are TRBV30 and TRBJ2-7, with D perhaps TRBD2 (6 bases). The CDR3 runs 16 residues. Germline V gene lookup returns CDR1 GTSNPN and CDR2 SVGIG (reference sequence). The V gene lost 2 bases and the J gene lost 5 bases, with 22 bases spanning the gap. Here the CDR3 DNA reads TGTGCCTGGAGTCCTCTAGTGGGACTCCTGCCCCACGAGCAGTACTTC. Protein product: CAWSPLVGLLPHEQYF.

The genes are TRBV5-1 and TRBJ2-3, with TRBD2 matching over 7 bases. The J segment lost 3 bases and the V segment lost 1 base, leaving 8 bases of the junction unmatched. Per the germline V gene, CDR1 is SGHRS and CDR2 is YFSETQ. The CDR3 consists of 16 residues. As DNA, the CDR3 is TGCGCCAGCAGCTTGATTGCAGGGAGGGATACAGATACGCAGTATTTT. Translated: CASSLIAGRDTDTQYF.

V and J are TRBV7-9 and TRBJ2-1; D remains unclear. There are 16 residues in the CDR3. Trimming took off 1 base at V and 2 bases at J, with 12 bases between the two ends. Per the germline V gene, CDR1 is SEHNR and CDR2 is FQNEAQ (reference sequence). CDR3 loop: CASSLVLKGPYNEQFF. The CDR3 nucleotides are TGTGCCAGCAGCTTAGTTCTAAAGGGCCCCTACAATGAGCAGTTCTTC.

The chain couples TRBV5-6 to TRBJ1-1, with D possibly being TRBD1 (5 bases). Germline loops: CDR1 SGHDT, CDR2 YYEEEE. Trimming removed 2 bases at V and 7 bases at J, with 18 bases between. The CDR3 consists of 15 residues. CDR3 amino acids: CASSLHRERQGEAFF. The CDR3 nucleotides read TGTGCCAGCAGCTTACACCGAGAAAGGCAGGGTGAAGCTTTCTTT.

The chain joins TRBV7-2 to TRBJ1-1; D not certain. The ends were cut back, 4 bases at V and 0 bases at J, with 12 bases in the middle. This CDR3 contains 15 residues. CDR1 and CDR2 from the germline V gene are SGHTA and FQGNSA. The CDR3 here is CASSSSIGVNTEAFF. The CDR3 coding sequence is TGTGCCAGCAGCTCTTCCATTGGGGTGAACACTGAAGCTTTCTTT.